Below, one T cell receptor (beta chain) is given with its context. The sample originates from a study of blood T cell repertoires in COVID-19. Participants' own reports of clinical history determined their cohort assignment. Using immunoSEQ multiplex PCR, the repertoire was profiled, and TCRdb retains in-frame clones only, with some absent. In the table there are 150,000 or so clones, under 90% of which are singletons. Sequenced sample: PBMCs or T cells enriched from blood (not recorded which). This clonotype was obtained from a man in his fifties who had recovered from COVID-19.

Written as DNA, the CDR3 is TGTGCCAGCAGCTTCACGGACAGGGGGCTGTTTGAAGCTTTCTTT. Translation gives CASSFTDRGLFEAFF. J is TRBJ1-1 and V is TRBV11-2; 11 bases map to TRBD1. J gave up 7 bases and V 3 bases, and 7 bases lay outside the gene matches. Germline lookup yields CDR1 SGHAT and CDR2 FQNNGV. The CDR3 is made up of 15 amino acids.